This TCR beta chain appears in the sequencing data of a study of cytomegalovirus exposure and HLA in healthy donors. Study outcomes and limitations: Immune exposure information available was restricted to CMV serostatus.

Unmatched junction bases numbered 12, after V lost 5 bases and J lost 7 bases. The CDR3 has 15 amino acids. Germline V CDR1 and CDR2: MNHEY, SMNVEV (reference sequence). About this clone: What it binds is not known.

It was with 60 Vbeta and 13 Jbeta primers that the PCR ran. The method was immunoSEQ multiplex PCR; TCRdb's version includes in-frame clones alone and lacks a portion of them. In the table there are more than 100,000 clones, 73% of which are singletons. The sample comprised PBMCs. The chain carries TRBV27 and TRBJ2-5; 8 nucleotides agree with TRBD2. The sequence derives from a woman in her 40s in good health and CMV-seronegative. The CDR3 region has the DNA TGTGCCAGCAGTCCCCGGGCTAGCGGGCGCTTGACCCAGTACTTC. It is translated as CASSPRASGRLTQYF.